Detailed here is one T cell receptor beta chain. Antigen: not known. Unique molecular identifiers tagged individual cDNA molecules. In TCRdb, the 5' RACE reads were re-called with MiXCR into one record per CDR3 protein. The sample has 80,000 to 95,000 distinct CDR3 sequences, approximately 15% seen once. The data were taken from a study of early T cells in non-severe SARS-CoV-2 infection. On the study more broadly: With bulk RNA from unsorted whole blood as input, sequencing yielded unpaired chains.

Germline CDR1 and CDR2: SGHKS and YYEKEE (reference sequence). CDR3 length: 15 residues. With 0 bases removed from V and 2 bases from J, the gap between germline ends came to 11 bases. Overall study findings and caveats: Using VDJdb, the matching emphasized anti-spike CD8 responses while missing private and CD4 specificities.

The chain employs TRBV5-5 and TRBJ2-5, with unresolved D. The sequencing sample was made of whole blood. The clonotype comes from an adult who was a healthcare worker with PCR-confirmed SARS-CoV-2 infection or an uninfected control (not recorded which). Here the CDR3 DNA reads TGTGCCAGCAGCTTGGTGCCAGCAACACAAGAGACCCAGTACTTC. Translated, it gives CASSLVPATQETQYF.